These 9 T cell receptor beta chains originate from one sample sequenced in a study of tumor-infiltrating lymphocytes in primary liver carcinoma. Starting material of about 450 ng total RNA yielded TCR beta cDNA via a constant-region primer. What produced the TCR beta libraries was three nested multiplex PCR rounds using slightly modified ARM-PCR. Two initial PCR rounds of about 10 cycles each paired TRBV1-TRBV30 forward primers with a C-beta reverse primer. TCRdb processed the multiplex PCR reads anew with MiXCR; each CDR3 protein has one entry. The sample gives approximately 30,000 distinct CDR3 sequences, around 78% of which show up once; 36% is in the top ten. Between roughly 17 and 30 mg of unsorted bulk tissue served as the source from which RNA and DNA were co-extracted. Sequencing was performed on liver tumor tissue from sampling region 5. The subset: tumor region T5, tumor centre. These receptors all come from a man aged 35 to 55 with primary liver carcinoma and hepatitis B virus infection.

In its sample, this clonotype is medium-sized (0.01 to 0.1%). J is TRBJ2-1 and V is TRBV7-8; possible D gene TRBD2, 5 bases. Per the germline V gene, CDR1 is SGHVS and CDR2 is FQNEAQ. The ends were cut back, 5 bases at V and 0 bases at J, with 20 bases in the middle. The CDR3 consists of 18 residues. In nucleotides, the CDR3 is TGTGCCAGCAGCCCGCTTGGAGGCTCAGCGGTCTCCTACAATGAGCAGTTCTTC. Amino acids: CASSPLGGSAVSYNEQFF.

By share, this clonotype ranks as medium-sized (0.01 to 0.1%). This chain links TRBV6-5 with TRBJ2-7, with 10 nucleotides matching TRBD1. CDR1 is MNHEY, CDR2 SVGAGI, per germline. This CDR3 contains 16 residues. The trim removed 5 bases at V and 0 bases at J, leaving 7 bases unmatched. The chain's CDR3 is CASSPGQGTSSYEQYF. As DNA, the CDR3 is TGTGCCAGCAGTCCGGGACAGGGGACCAGCTCCTACGAGCAGTACTTC.

This clonotype was observed a single time. This CDR3 reads CASSPGQITHYEQYF. In DNA form, the CDR3 reads TGTGCCAGTAGCCCCGGACAGATAACGCACTACGAGCAGTACTTC. V and J are TRBV12-3 or TRBV12-4 and TRBJ2-7; perhaps TRBD1 as D (6 bases). Trimming took off 9 bases at V and 3 bases at J, with 21 bases between the two ends. The CDR3 length is 15 residues.

The rearrangement uses TRBV4-1 and TRBJ2-2; TRBD2 aligns across 11 bases. Trimming took 3 bases from V and 7 from J; bases not matched to a gene: 13. The CDR3 totals 18 residues. CDR1 MGHRA and CDR2 YSYEKL come from the germline V gene. The CDR3 reads CASSQCPPGLAENGELFF. The CDR3 DNA is TGCGCCAGCAGCCAGTGCCCCCCGGGACTAGCGGAAAACGGGGAGCTGTTTTTT.

Concerning this clonotype: The junction differs from germline at one of its ends, possibly a read error. The V and J genes are TRBV11-3 and TRBJ2-1; TRBD2 agrees at 14 bases. Per the germline V gene, CDR1 is SGHNT and CDR2 is YENEEA. The CDR3 is made up of 17 amino acids. The CDR3 spells CASSNRLAGGLVGEQSF. The CDR3 DNA is TGTGCCAGCAGCAACCGACTAGCGGGAGGGCTGGTGGGTGAGCAGTCCTTC.

This clonotype showed up just once. This CDR3 is missing its conserved last phenylalanine or tryptophan, likely due to a read error. The chain links TRBV27 to TRBJ2-2; 7 nucleotides agree with TRBD1. Germline-derived CDR1 and CDR2 are MNHEY and SMNVEV (reference sequence). This CDR3 is 15 amino acids long. CDR3 sequence reads: CASSVSRGRSGELFS. The DNA of the CDR3 is TGTGCCAGCAGTGTATCTAGGGGGCGGAGCGGGGAGCTGTTTTCT.

This clonotype has ten or more counts. This chain uses TRBV6-2 or TRBV6-3 with TRBJ1-5, with 8 bases identical to TRBD1. The CDR3 runs 16 residues. V gave up 0 bases and J gave up 3 bases; unmatched junction bases: 4. The germline CDR1 and CDR2 sequences are MNHEY and SVGEGT. The CDR3 region is CASSYSGTGSNQPQHF. The CDR3 DNA reads TGTGCCAGCAGTTACTCTGGGACAGGCTCCAATCAGCCCCAGCATTTT.

Comment on this clonotype: The DNA is omitted, as the CDR3 cannot be located on it reliably, and the CDR3 follows TCRdb's listing. The chain's CDR3 is CASSFGQGSNQAQHF. This chain links TRBV12-3 or TRBV12-4 with TRBJ1-5. The length of the CDR3 is 15 amino acids, counting both ends.

Concerning this clonotype itself: The missing conserved phenylalanine or tryptophan at the end of this CDR3 makes a read error likely. The chain uses TRBV5-4 and TRBJ2-7, with D unclear. The CDR3 covers 15 residues. Germline CDR1 is SGHNT and CDR2 is YYREEE (reference sequence). V was shortened by 0 bases and J by 3 bases, with 13 bases between the two germline ends. The CDR3 DNA reads as TGTGCCAGCAGCTTGGATCGCTGGAGCTTCTACGAGCAGTACTTA. Translation gives CASSLDRWSFYEQYL.